This note documents a single T cell receptor (beta chain) sequence. As yet, its antigen is unknown. This specimen comes from a study of shared clonotypes between healthy human individuals. Study-level points and caveats: In having few donors, the study represented limited genetic and exposure-history diversity. It was the non-shared clonotypes that had lower generation probabilities than clonotypes shared by all four donors.

Here immunoSEQ multiplex PCR was the method, and the copy in TCRdb shows in-frame clones only, minus some. This sample has roughly 400,000 clones, with just over 95% found just once. The TCR sequence derives from a young man in good health. Sample: memory CD8+ T cells sorted from blood. Subset in this sample: CD45RO+ cells pooled with CCR7-negative TemRA cells.

CDR3 sequence (DNA): TGCGCCAGCAGCCAAGAGGCTAGCGGGAGGCTTGGGGCCAACGTCCTGACTTTC. It is translated as CASSQEASGRLGANVLTF. This sequence joins TRBV4-1 and TRBJ2-6, with 11 nucleotides matching TRBD2. The CDR3 length is 18 residues. Losses at the gene ends were 0 bases for V and 3 bases for J; bases not matched to a gene: 4. CDR1 is MGHRA and CDR2 is YSYEKL in the germline V gene.